This passage covers 22 T cell receptor beta chains from one sample sequenced in a study of shared clonotypes between healthy human individuals (dated by TCRdb to about 2020). Libraries were prepared through the immunoSEQ multiplex PCR assay. TCRdb took this table from immuneACCESS and kept in-frame rearrangements with V and J called. Such tables lack part of the clones; where checked against another copy, unresolved V genes explain under half of the gap, and the rest is unexplained. The table for this sample lists approximately 2.4 million clones; almost 96% of them were counted only once. The ten most abundant clones make up less than 0.15% of the sample. The specimen was naive CD4+ T cells sorted from blood. According to the study, the label for this sample's cell subset or site signals: CD45RA+ positively selected. These receptors were taken from a man aged 18 to 29 in good health.

The chain employs TRBV6-5 and TRBJ1-4, with 7 bases matching TRBD1. The CDR3 loop spans 15 amino acids. Trimming cost V 5 bases and J 8 bases; bases outside gene matches: 11. Germline V gene lookup returns CDR1 MNHEY and CDR2 SVGAGI. This CDR3 reads CASSPQGGRGEKLFF. CDR3 coding DNA: TGTGCCAGCAGTCCGCAAGGGGGCAGGGGCGAAAAACTGTTTTTT.

The chain uses TRBV5-5 and TRBJ1-2, with D possibly matching TRBD1 (5 bases). The V and J ends lost 5 bases and 0 bases respectively, with 17 bases between them. CDR1 and CDR2 (germline): SGHKS, YYEKEE (reference sequence). The CDR3 runs 16 residues. This CDR3 reads CASSGFGGITNYGYTF. CDR3 sequence (DNA): TGTGCCAGCAGTGGGTTCGGGGGAATAACTAACTATGGCTACACCTTC.

The chain employs TRBV7-2 and TRBJ2-6; D perhaps matches TRBD2 (5 bases). The CDR3 has 15 residues. Germline V CDR1 and CDR2: SGHTA, FQGNSA. Trimming shortened V by 1 base and J by 11 bases, and 15 bases separated the two germline ends. The CDR3 is CASSLGGPGIDVLTF. DNA of the CDR3: TGTGCCAGCAGCTTAGGAGGCCCGGGGATCGACGTCCTGACTTTC.

The chain is built from TRBV5-1 and TRBJ1-2, with a tentative D call TRBD1 (5 bases). V was cut by 4 bases and J by 3 bases, with 19 bases left in between. The germline gives CDR1 SGHRS, CDR2 YFSETQ. The length of the CDR3 is 16 residues. The CDR3 DNA reads TGCGCCAGCAGCGTCCGGCAGGGTGGAGTGGACTATGGCTACACCTTC. This gives the protein CASSVRQGGVDYGYTF.

The chain recombines TRBV6-6 with TRBJ1-5; no definite D call. V dropped 2 bases and J dropped 0 bases, with 11 bases sitting between them. Germline CDR1 is MNHNY and CDR2 is SVGAGI (reference sequence). This CDR3 has 16 residues. The CDR3 reads CASSYPPGISNQPQHF. Here the CDR3 DNA reads TGTGCCAGCAGTTACCCTCCGGGCATTAGCAATCAGCCCCAGCATTTT.

Note on this clone: Other DNA sequences from this sample encode an identical CDR3 as well. The chain couples TRBV5-4 to TRBJ1-4; D not certain. The V and J ends lost 2 bases and 3 bases respectively, with 8 bases between them. Germline V gives CDR1 SGHNT, CDR2 YYREEE (reference sequence). The CDR3 totals 14 residues. The DNA of the CDR3 is TGTGCCAGCAGCTTAGGAGGGTCTAATGAAAAACTGTTTTTT. Protein product: CASSLGGSNEKLFF.

This clone appeared a single time. The chain combines TRBV5-8 with TRBJ1-6; D possibly corresponds to TRBD1 (5 bases). The CDR3 runs 15 residues. Germline loops: CDR1 SGHTS, CDR2 YDEGEE. The ends were cut back, 4 bases at V and 0 bases at J, with 8 bases in the middle. The CDR3 sequence is CASSGGVSYNSPLHF. The DNA of the CDR3 is TGTGCCAGCAGCGGAGGGGTCTCCTATAATTCACCCCTCCACTTT.

The V call is TRBV28, the J call TRBJ2-7, with 10 bases lining up with TRBD1. CDR1 is MDHEN, CDR2 SYDVKM, per germline. The CDR3 has 15 residues. The V and J ends lost 7 bases and 1 base, in that order; junction bases with no gene match: 7. For the CDR3, the DNA is TGTGCCAGCACCCCTCTGGGACAGGGGTCCTACGAGCAGTACTTC. It translates to CASTPLGQGSYEQYF. Using reference TRBV28 and TRBJ2-7 for the parts outside the CDR3, the full variable domain is DVKVTQSSRYLVKRTGEKVFLECVQDMDHENMFWYRQDPGLGLRLIYFSYDVKMKEKGDIPEGYSVSREKKERFSLILESASTNQTSMYLCASTPLGQGSYEQYFGPGTRLTVT.

This clone has only a few counts. The genes are TRBV5-8 and TRBJ1-6, with unresolved D. The CDR3 spans 14 residues. V lost 4 bases to trimming and J lost 11 bases, with 16 bases between them. The germline CDR1 and CDR2 sequences are SGHTS and YDEGEE. The CDR3 DNA reads TGTGCCAGCAGCAGAATGAGGGTTGCGACACCCCTCCACTTT. Residues: CASSRMRVATPLHF.

CDR3 sequence (DNA): TGTGCCAGCAGCTTCACGGGGACGGCCTACGAGCAGTACTTC. Translating it yields CASSFTGTAYEQYF. J is TRBJ2-7 and V is TRBV7-2; perhaps D is TRBD1 or TRBD2 (5 bases each). The germline V gene has CDR1 SGHTA and CDR2 FQGNSA. Trimming took off 3 bases at V and 2 bases at J, with 11 bases between the two ends. The length of the CDR3 is 14 residues.

V gene TRBV12-5 combines with J gene TRBJ2-1; D is uncertain. Trimming stripped 1 base from V and 4 bases from J, with 11 bases between. The CDR3 consists of 15 residues. CDR1 is LGHNT and CDR2 is FRNRAP in the germline V gene. The CDR3 sequence: CASGLGGITYNEQFF. CDR3 bases: TGTGCTAGTGGTTTGGGGGGAATAACTTACAATGAGCAGTTCTTC.

J is TRBJ1-2 and V is TRBV19, with TRBD1 matching 8 bases. Germline V gene lookup returns CDR1 LNHDA and CDR2 SQIVND (reference sequence). This CDR3 is built from 15 residues. V lost 5 bases, J lost 5 bases, and 10 bases stayed unmatched. CDR3 nucleotides: TGTGCCAGTAGTTTATCGACAGGGGCGCTTTATGGCTACACCTTC. This translates into CASSLSTGALYGYTF.

The chain has TRBV30 and TRBJ1-6; no clear D gene. Trimming stripped 7 bases from V and 0 bases from J, with 7 bases between. Germline V gene sequence: CDR1 GTSNPN, CDR2 SVGIG (reference sequence). This CDR3 spans 13 amino acids. The CDR3 sequence is CAFSSSYNSPLHF. In nucleotides, the CDR3 is TGTGCCTTTAGTAGCTCCTATAATTCACCCCTCCACTTT.

V and J are TRBV5-1 and TRBJ1-6; no clear D gene. This CDR3 contains 15 residues. V was clipped by 0 bases and J by 8 bases, with 12 bases between them. CDR1 is SGHRS and CDR2 is YFSETQ in the germline V gene. DNA for the CDR3: TGCGCCAGCAGCTTGGGTCGGGGATTGGATTCACCCCTCCACTTT. Encoded protein: CASSLGRGLDSPLHF.

The gene calls are TRBV7-6 and TRBJ2-4; D gene unclear. Germline V gene sequence: CDR1 SGHVS, CDR2 FNYEAQ. This CDR3 spans 11 amino acids. Trimming removed 3 bases from V and 8 bases from J, with 5 bases in between. The CDR3 here is CASSFWDIQYF. The DNA of the CDR3 is TGTGCCAGCAGCTTTTGGGACATTCAGTACTTC.

The chain carries TRBV6-1 and TRBJ1-1, with D uncertain. Per germline, CDR1 MNHNS and CDR2 SASEGT. The length of the CDR3 is 10 residues. V was pared by 3 bases and J by 8 bases, with 4 bases between. CDR3 sequence reads: CASSDMEAFF. As DNA, the CDR3 is TGTGCCAGCAGTGATATGGAAGCTTTCTTT.

This clone was recorded a few times. V gene TRBV2 combines with J gene TRBJ1-6; D not certain. Germline-derived CDR1 and CDR2 are SNHLY and FYNNEI. V lost 4 bases and J lost 10, with 14 bases in between. This CDR3 spans 14 amino acids. The CDR3 DNA reads TGTGCCAGCAGTGCGAGCACTATCGCATCACCCCTCCACTTT. This gives the protein CASSASTIASPLHF.

This clone appeared a single time. Other DNA sequences within the sample encode an identical CDR3. This chain links TRBV6-5 with TRBJ2-2; 7 bases match TRBD2. The V and J ends lost 6 bases and 2 bases, in that order; junction bases with no gene match: 3. The CDR3 consists of 14 residues. Germline lookup yields CDR1 MNHEY and CDR2 SVGAGI. CDR3 coding DNA: TGTGCCAGCAGACCTAGCGGAAACACCGGGGAGCTGTTTTTT. Translating it yields CASRPSGNTGELFF.

CDR3 residues: CASSPRPLQETQYF. CDR3 nucleotide sequence: TGTGCCAGCAGTCCAAGGCCCCTCCAAGAGACCCAGTACTTC. V is TRBV6-5 and J is TRBJ2-5; no reliable D call. Trimming removed 5 bases from V and 1 base from J, with 11 bases in between. Germline-derived CDR1 and CDR2 are MNHEY and SVGAGI. CDR3 length equals 14 residues.

The chain joins TRBV9 to TRBJ2-3; 8 bases are shared with TRBD2. Germline trimming cut 4 bases from V and 2 bases from J; bases unmatched to any gene: 6. Germline values: CDR1 SGDLS, CDR2 YYNGEE. The CDR3 loop spans 15 amino acids. CDR3 nucleotide sequence: TGTGCCAGCAGCCTAGGCGGGAGGTACACAGATACGCAGTATTTT. Translation gives CASSLGGRYTDTQYF.

On this clone: Other DNA variants within this sample encode the same CDR3. This chain links TRBV6-5 with TRBJ2-7, with 8 bases fitting TRBD2. The CDR3 has 14 amino acids. J was trimmed by 0 bases and V by 6 bases; bases with no gene match: 4. Per the germline V gene, CDR1 is MNHEY and CDR2 is SVGAGI. This CDR3 reads CASSSSGSSYEQYF. The CDR3 DNA sequence: TGTGCCAGCAGCTCCAGCGGGAGCTCCTACGAGCAGTACTTC.

The rearrangement joins TRBV19 to TRBJ2-2, with D unclear. Trimming removed 6 bases at V and 7 bases at J, with 9 bases between. Germline loops: CDR1 LNHDA, CDR2 SQIVND (reference sequence). CDR3 length: 12 residues. CDR3 bases: TGTGCCAGTAGGGATTACGGCGGGGAGCTGTTTTTT. Translation: CASRDYGGELFF.